This entry describes one T cell receptor beta chain. Antigen: not known. Germline V lookup: CDR1 SGHVS, CDR2 FNYEAQ. V shed 0 bases and J 7 bases; nucleotides not matched to a gene: 2. The CDR3 consists of 13 residues. These data belong to a study of PD-1 blockade in classical Hodgkin lymphoma. Across the study: On a schedule of every 2 weeks, patients received nivolumab 3 mg/kg intravenously. Study results and limitations: Researchers reported that CD4+ TCR diversity, though not CD8+, rose significantly by C4D1. Baseline diversity in complete responders resembled that of newly diagnosed patients.

TCRdb's table, derived via immunoSEQ multiplex PCR, lists solely in-frame clones and lacks some. The sample has roughly 28,000 clones; around 80% are singletons. Documented time point: cycle 4 day 1 (C4D1), after 6 weeks of nivolumab. Every patient had relapsed following autologous stem cell transplantation, and cohorts differed in brentuximab vedotin exposure. This sequence joins TRBV7-6 and TRBJ1-1; 7 positions agree with TRBD1. This specimen was peripheral blood mononuclear cells (PBMCs), taken before the fourth cycle of nivolumab. The sequence was collected from a human donor with classical Hodgkin lymphoma. The CDR3 loop is CASSLAGTDEAFF. DNA of the CDR3: TGTGCCAGCAGCTTAGCCGGGACAGATGAAGCTTTCTTT.